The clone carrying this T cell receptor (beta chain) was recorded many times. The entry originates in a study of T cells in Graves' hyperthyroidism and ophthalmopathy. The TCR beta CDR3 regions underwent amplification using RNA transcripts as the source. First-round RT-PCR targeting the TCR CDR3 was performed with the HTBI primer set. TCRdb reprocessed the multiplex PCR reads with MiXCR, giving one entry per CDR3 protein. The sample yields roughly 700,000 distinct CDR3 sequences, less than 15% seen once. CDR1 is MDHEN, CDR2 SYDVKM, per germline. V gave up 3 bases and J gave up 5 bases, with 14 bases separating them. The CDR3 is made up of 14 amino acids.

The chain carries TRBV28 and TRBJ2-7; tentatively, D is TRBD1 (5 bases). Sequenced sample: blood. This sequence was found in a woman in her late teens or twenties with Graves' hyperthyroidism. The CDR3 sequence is CASSLGQGNHEQYF. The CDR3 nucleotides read TGTGCCAGCAGTTTGGGGCAGGGAAATCACGAGCAGTACTTC.